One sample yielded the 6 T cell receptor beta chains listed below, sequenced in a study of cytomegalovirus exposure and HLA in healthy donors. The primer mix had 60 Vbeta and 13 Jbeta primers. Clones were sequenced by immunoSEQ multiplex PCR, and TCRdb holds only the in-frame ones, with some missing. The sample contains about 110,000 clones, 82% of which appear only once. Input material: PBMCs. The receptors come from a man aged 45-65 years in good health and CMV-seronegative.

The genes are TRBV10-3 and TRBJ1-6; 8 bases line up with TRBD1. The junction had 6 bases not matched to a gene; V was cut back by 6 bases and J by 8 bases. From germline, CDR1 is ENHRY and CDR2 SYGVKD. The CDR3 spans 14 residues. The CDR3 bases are TGTGCCATCAGAAAGGACAGGGATTATTCACCCCTCCACTTT. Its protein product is CAIRKDRDYSPLHF.

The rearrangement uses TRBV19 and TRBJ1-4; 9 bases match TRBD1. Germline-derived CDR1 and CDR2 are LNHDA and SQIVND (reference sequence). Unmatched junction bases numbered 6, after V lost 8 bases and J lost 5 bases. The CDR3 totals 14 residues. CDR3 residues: CASQTGGVNEKLFF. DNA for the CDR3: TGTGCCAGTCAAACAGGGGGCGTCAATGAAAAACTGTTTTTT. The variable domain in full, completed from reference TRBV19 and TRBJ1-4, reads DGGITQSPKYLFRKEGQNVTLSCEQNLNHDAMYWYRQDPGQGLRLIYYSQIVNDFQKGDIAEGYSVSREKKESFPLTVTSAQKNPTAFYLCASQTGGVNEKLFFGSGTQLSVL.

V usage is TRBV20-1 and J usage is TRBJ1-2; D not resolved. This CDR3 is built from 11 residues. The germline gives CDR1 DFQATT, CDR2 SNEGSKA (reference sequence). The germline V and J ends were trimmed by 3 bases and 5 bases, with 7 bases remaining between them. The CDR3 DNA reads TGCAGTGCTAGTAACGGGTATGGCTACACCTTC. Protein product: CSASNGYGYTF.

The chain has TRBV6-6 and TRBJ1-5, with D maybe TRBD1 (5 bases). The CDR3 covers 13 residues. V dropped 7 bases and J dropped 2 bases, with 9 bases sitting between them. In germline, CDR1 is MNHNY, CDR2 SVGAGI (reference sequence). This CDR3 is CASIAGGNQPQHF. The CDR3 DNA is TGTGCCAGCATAGCGGGGGGCAATCAGCCCCAGCATTTT.

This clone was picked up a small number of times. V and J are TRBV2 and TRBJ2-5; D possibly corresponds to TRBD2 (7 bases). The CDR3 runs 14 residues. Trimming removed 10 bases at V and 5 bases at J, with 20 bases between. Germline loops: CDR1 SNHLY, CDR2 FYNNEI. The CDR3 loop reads CATSRTRGGETQYF. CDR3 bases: TGTGCCACCTCACGGACTAGAGGGGGGGAGACCCAGTACTTC.

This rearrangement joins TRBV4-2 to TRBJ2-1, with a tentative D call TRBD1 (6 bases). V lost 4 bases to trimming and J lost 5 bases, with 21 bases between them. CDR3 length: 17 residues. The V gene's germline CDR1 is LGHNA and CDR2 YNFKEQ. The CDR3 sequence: CASSPYQGQGIHNEQFF. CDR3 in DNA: TGTGCCAGCAGCCCCTACCAGGGGCAGGGGATTCACAATGAGCAGTTCTTC.